The 25 T cell receptor beta chains listed next were all sequenced from one sample in a study of OX40 agonist ivuxolimab in advanced cancers. TCRdb's copy holds only in-frame clones and misses some; the assay was immunoSEQ multiplex PCR. The sample shows some 18,000 clones, 90% of them seen only once. The specimen comprised CD4+ or CD8+ T cells sorted from blood, sampled in a trial of the OX40 agonist ivuxolimab. Receptors were obtained from an adult with an advanced solid tumor such as melanoma, head and neck, liver or kidney cancer.

The J gene is TRBJ2-7, the V gene TRBV9; D unclear. The CDR3 is made up of 15 amino acids. Germline V gene sequence: CDR1 SGDLS, CDR2 YYNGEE. V shed 0 bases and J shed 3 bases, with 13 bases lying between them. The CDR3 DNA reads as TGTGCCAGCAGCGTAGGGTCGGCTACCCTCTACGAGCAGTACTTC. This gives the protein CASSVGSATLYEQYF.

This clone was seen a single time. The V and J genes are TRBV4-1 and TRBJ2-3, with D perhaps being TRBD1 or TRBD2 (5 bases each). CDR1 is MGHRA and CDR2 is YSYEKL in the germline V gene. The ends were cut back, 4 bases at V and 4 bases at J, with 15 bases in the middle. This CDR3 is 15 amino acids long. Here the CDR3 reads CASSPRDLGSDTQYF. The CDR3 coding sequence is TGCGCCAGCAGCCCAAGGGACCTCGGGTCAGATACGCAGTATTTT.

This clone occurred once. V is TRBV15 and J is TRBJ2-3, with unresolved D. The length of the CDR3 is 13 residues. Looked up from germline, CDR1 is LNHNV and CDR2 is YYDKDF (reference sequence). Trimming cost V 5 bases and J 4 bases, with 10 bases left between them. The CDR3 region is CATSSQLADTQYF. The CDR3, as DNA: TGTGCCACCAGCTCCCAGCTAGCAGATACGCAGTATTTT. Based on the CDR3 plus reference TRBV15 and TRBJ2-3, the full variable domain is DAMVIQNPRYQVTQFGKPVTLSCSQTLNHNVMYWYQQKSSQAPKLLFHYYDKDFNNEADTPDNFQSRRPNTSFCFLDIRSPGLGDTAMYLCATSSQLADTQYFGPGTRLTVL.

This clone has more than one count but fewer than ten. The gene calls are TRBV6-1 and TRBJ1-5; D uncertain. Germline CDR1 MNHNS, CDR2 SASEGT. CDR3 length equals 13 residues. V was clipped by 3 bases and J by 3 bases, with 6 bases between them. The CDR3 nucleotides are TGTGCCAGCAGTGACAGTGCCAATCAGCCCCAGCATTTT. As protein: CASSDSANQPQHF.

This chain uses TRBV7-2 with TRBJ2-7; D call uncertain. The germline V and J ends were trimmed by 5 bases and 3 bases, with 11 bases remaining between them. The CDR3 consists of 13 residues. Germline CDR1 is SGHTA and CDR2 is FQGNSA. The CDR3 loop is CASSPLVGYEQYF. The CDR3 coding sequence is TGTGCCAGCAGCCCGCTCGTGGGCTACGAGCAGTACTTC.

This clone has a handful of counts. This chain uses TRBV9 with TRBJ2-7; D possibly corresponds to TRBD1 (6 bases). V gave up 0 bases and J gave up 5 bases, with 12 bases separating them. Looked up from germline, CDR1 is SGDLS and CDR2 is YYNGEE. This CDR3 contains 14 residues. As DNA, the CDR3 is TGTGCCAGCAGCGTAGGCCTAGGGGGAAACGAGCAGTACTTC. This translates into CASSVGLGGNEQYF.

The chain employs TRBV25-1 and TRBJ2-5; no clear D. The CDR3 is 11 residues long. V lost 6 bases to trimming and J lost 5 bases, with 7 bases between them. Germline CDR1 MGHDK, CDR2 SYGVNS. The CDR3 loop is CASSPGETQYF. Here the CDR3 DNA reads TGTGCCAGCAGCCCCGGGGAGACCCAGTACTTC.

This clone has only one observation. V usage is TRBV5-6 and J usage is TRBJ2-5; D may be TRBD1 or TRBD2 (5 bases each). The CDR3 covers 15 residues. V was clipped by 0 bases and J by 5 bases, with 14 bases between them. The germline CDR1 and CDR2 sequences are SGHDT and YYEEEE. Written as DNA, the CDR3 is TGTGCCAGCAGCTTGGCGAGGGGAGCGGTGGAGACCCAGTACTTC. It yields the protein CASSLARGAVETQYF.

This clone was counted a single time. The genes are TRBV28 and TRBJ2-3; 11 bases are a match to TRBD1. Germline V gene sequence: CDR1 MDHEN, CDR2 SYDVKM. Losses at the gene ends were 6 bases for V and 1 base for J; bases not matched to a gene: 9. The CDR3 covers 17 residues. CDR3 region: CASSSARDRGGTDTQYF. In DNA form, the CDR3 reads TGTGCCAGCAGCTCAGCCCGGGACAGGGGGGGCACAGATACGCAGTATTTT.

This clone was observed once. The genes are TRBV28 and TRBJ2-3; 9 bases fit TRBD1. Germline loops: CDR1 MDHEN, CDR2 SYDVKM. The junction had 8 bases not matched to a gene; V was cut back by 5 bases and J by 2 bases. The length of the CDR3 is 16 residues. CDR3 sequence reads: CASSVHRGQDTDTQYF. The CDR3, as DNA: TGTGCCAGCAGTGTACACAGGGGGCAGGACACAGATACGCAGTATTTT.

V is TRBV5-1 and J is TRBJ2-1; 7 bases match TRBD1. The V and J ends lost 0 bases and 5 bases, in that order; junction bases with no gene match: 2. Germline CDR1 reads SGHRS; CDR2 reads YFSETQ. CDR3 length: 14 amino acids. As DNA, the CDR3 is TGCGCCAGCAGCTTGGGACAGGGCCACAATGAGCAGTTCTTC. This sequence encodes CASSLGQGHNEQFF.

The rearrangement uses TRBV7-6 and TRBJ1-5, with 7 bases that match TRBD1. The CDR3 is 14 residues long. V was pared by 5 bases and J by 2 bases, with 3 bases of the junction left unmatched. Germline assignment: CDR1 SGHVS and CDR2 FNYEAQ. CDR3 DNA sequence: TGTGCCAGCAGCCACGGACAGGGCAATCAGCCCCAGCATTTT. Protein: CASSHGQGNQPQHF.

The V and J genes are TRBV18 and TRBJ2-1; TRBD1 matches at 8 bases. CDR1 and CDR2 (germline): KGHSH, LQKENI. The CDR3 contains 16 residues. J lost 6 bases, V lost 3 bases, and 10 bases had no gene match. The CDR3 DNA is TGTGCCAGCTCACCTGTGGACAGGGTCTACGGCAATGAGCAGTTCTTC. Protein sequence: CASSPVDRVYGNEQFF.

The V and J genes are TRBV27 and TRBJ2-1, with 8 positions matching TRBD2. This CDR3 is built from 14 residues. Germline assignment: CDR1 MNHEY and CDR2 SMNVEV (reference sequence). V trimming: 1 base; J trimming: 6 bases; junction bases outside the gene matches: 2. The CDR3 here is CASSLWGTSNEQFF. In DNA form, the CDR3 reads TGTGCCAGCAGTTTATGGGGGACTAGCAATGAGCAGTTCTTC.

The rearrangement links TRBV27 to TRBJ2-3; D ambiguous. Trimming pared 4 bases from V and 8 bases from J, leaving 7 bases between. The CDR3 is 11 amino acids. CDR1 MNHEY and CDR2 SMNVEV come from the germline V gene (reference sequence). This chain's CDR3 is CASSWGPTQYF. CDR3 coding DNA: TGTGCCAGCAGTTGGGGTCCTACGCAGTATTTT.

This rearrangement joins TRBV28 to TRBJ1-3, with TRBD1 identical over 9 bases. The CDR3 totals 15 residues. Trimming cost V 2 bases and J 4 bases; bases outside gene matches: 3. Per germline, CDR1 MDHEN and CDR2 SYDVKM. This CDR3 is CASSLGTGHGNTIYF. The CDR3 coding sequence is TGTGCCAGCAGTTTAGGGACAGGGCACGGAAACACCATATATTTT.

V usage is TRBV18 and J usage is TRBJ2-5; D remains ambiguous. Trimming left V 5 bases short and J 2 bases short, with 3 bases between. Per germline, CDR1 KGHSH and CDR2 LQKENI. This CDR3 spans 11 amino acids. The CDR3 loop reads CASSEQETQYF. The CDR3 DNA follows: TGTGCCAGCTCAGAACAAGAGACCCAGTACTTC.

This chain connects TRBV7-9 to TRBJ1-1; D gene unclear. V was cut by 7 bases and J by 5 bases, with 8 bases left in between. Germline V gives CDR1 SEHNR, CDR2 FQNEAQ (reference sequence). The CDR3 is made up of 11 amino acids. For the CDR3, the DNA is TGTGCCAGCAACCAAGGGACTGAAGCTTTCTTT. Translating gives CASNQGTEAFF.

The V gene is TRBV7-9, the J gene TRBJ2-3; the match to TRBD2 covers 10 bases. Germline CDR1 reads SEHNR; CDR2 reads FQNEAQ (reference sequence). This CDR3 is 15 amino acids long. J gave up 7 bases and V 5 bases, and 9 bases lay outside the gene matches. The CDR3 sequence is CASSPGLAGANTQYF. DNA of the CDR3: TGTGCCAGCAGCCCCGGGCTAGCGGGAGCAAATACGCAGTATTTT.

In DNA form, the CDR3 reads TGTGCCAGCAGTTACTCGGGGGGGGCTGGCTACACCTTC. As protein: CASSYSGGAGYTF. The rearrangement uses TRBV6-5 and TRBJ1-2; D might be TRBD1 (6 bases). This CDR3 has 13 amino acids. Trimming pared 0 bases from V and 7 bases from J, leaving 9 bases between. CDR1 and CDR2 (germline): MNHEY, SVGAGI.

This clone was recorded once. V is TRBV7-6 and J is TRBJ2-5; D is perhaps TRBD1 (6 bases). CDR1 is SGHVS and CDR2 is FNYEAQ in the germline V gene. Trimming cost V 5 bases and J 6 bases, with 13 bases left between them. The CDR3 is made up of 13 amino acids. The CDR3 spells CASSPADRQTQYF. CDR3 DNA: TGTGCCAGCAGCCCGGCGGACAGACAGACCCAGTACTTC.

The gene calls are TRBV13 and TRBJ1-2; D is uncertain. The CDR3 totals 15 residues. Trimming shortened V by 2 bases and J by 4 bases, and 14 bases separated the two germline ends. Germline V gives CDR1 PRHDT, CDR2 FYEKMQ (reference sequence). The CDR3: CASSLTAPGSYGYTF. The CDR3, as DNA: TGTGCCAGCAGCTTAACGGCACCTGGGAGCTATGGCTACACCTTC.

V and J are TRBV5-6 and TRBJ2-7; 8 bases match TRBD1. Per the germline V gene, CDR1 is SGHDT and CDR2 is YYEEEE. The ends lost 3 bases at V and 0 bases at J; junction bases unmatched: 5. CDR3 length equals 15 residues. The CDR3, as DNA: TGTGCCAGCAGCTCGGGACAGGACTACTCCTACGAGCAGTACTTC. This codes for CASSSGQDYSYEQYF.

The chain couples TRBV11-2 to TRBJ2-2; D not certain. This CDR3 is built from 13 residues. Trimming took 5 bases from V and 7 from J, leaving 11 bases between them. CDR1 is SGHAT, CDR2 FQNNGV, per germline. The chain's CDR3 is CASSLGRYGELFF. CDR3 in DNA: TGTGCCAGCAGCCTAGGACGATACGGGGAGCTGTTTTTT.

The chain carries TRBV30 and TRBJ1-2, with D unclear. The germline CDR1 and CDR2 sequences are GTSNPN and SVGIG (reference sequence). Between the trimmed V and J ends, which lost 0 bases and 7 bases, there was a span of 6 bases. The CDR3 runs 11 residues. The CDR3: CAWSVGLGYTF. The CDR3 region has the DNA TGTGCCTGGAGTGTTGGGCTTGGCTACACCTTC.